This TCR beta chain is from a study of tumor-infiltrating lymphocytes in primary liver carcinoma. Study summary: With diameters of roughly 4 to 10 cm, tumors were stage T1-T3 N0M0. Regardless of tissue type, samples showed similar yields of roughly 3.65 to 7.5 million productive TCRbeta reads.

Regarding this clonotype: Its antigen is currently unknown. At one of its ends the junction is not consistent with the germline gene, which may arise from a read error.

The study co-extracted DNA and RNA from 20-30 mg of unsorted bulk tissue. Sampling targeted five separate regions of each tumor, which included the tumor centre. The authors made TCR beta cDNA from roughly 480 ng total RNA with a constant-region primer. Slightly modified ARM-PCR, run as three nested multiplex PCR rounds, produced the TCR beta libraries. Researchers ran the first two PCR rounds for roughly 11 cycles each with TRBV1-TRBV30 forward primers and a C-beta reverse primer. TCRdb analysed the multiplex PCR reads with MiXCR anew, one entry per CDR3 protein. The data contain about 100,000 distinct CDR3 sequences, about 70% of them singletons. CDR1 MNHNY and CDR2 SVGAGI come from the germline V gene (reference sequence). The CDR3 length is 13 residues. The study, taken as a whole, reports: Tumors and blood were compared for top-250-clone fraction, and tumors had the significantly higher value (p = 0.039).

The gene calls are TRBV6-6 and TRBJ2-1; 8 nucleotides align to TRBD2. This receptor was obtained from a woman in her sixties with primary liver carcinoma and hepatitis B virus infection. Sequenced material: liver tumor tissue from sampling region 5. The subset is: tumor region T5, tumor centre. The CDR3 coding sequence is TGTGCCAGCACCAGACGGGGGGGCAATGAGCAGATCTTC. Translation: CASTRRGGNEQIF.